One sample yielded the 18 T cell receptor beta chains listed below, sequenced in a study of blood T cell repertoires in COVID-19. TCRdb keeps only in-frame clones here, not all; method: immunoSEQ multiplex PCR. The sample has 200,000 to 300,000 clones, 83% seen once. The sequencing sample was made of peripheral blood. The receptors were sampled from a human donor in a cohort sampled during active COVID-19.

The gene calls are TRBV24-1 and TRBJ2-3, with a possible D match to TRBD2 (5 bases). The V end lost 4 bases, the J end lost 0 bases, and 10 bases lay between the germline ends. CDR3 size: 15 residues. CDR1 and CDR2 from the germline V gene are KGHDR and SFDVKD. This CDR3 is CATSDPLASTDTQYF. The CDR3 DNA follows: TGTGCCACCAGTGACCCCCTAGCCAGCACAGATACGCAGTATTTT.

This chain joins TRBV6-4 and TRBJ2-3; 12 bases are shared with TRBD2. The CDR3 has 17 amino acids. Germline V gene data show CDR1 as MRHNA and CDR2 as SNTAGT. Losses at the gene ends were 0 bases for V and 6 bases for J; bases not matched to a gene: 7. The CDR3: CASSDSRASGRADTQYF. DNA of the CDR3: TGTGCCAGCAGTGACTCGAGGGCTAGCGGGAGGGCCGATACGCAGTATTTT.

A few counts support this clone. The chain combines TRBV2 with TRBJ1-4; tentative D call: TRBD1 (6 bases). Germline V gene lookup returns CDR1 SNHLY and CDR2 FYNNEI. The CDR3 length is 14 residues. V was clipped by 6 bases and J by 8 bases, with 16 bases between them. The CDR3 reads CASRLGGLEEKLFF. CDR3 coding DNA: TGTGCCAGCAGGTTGGGGGGGCTGGAAGAAAAACTGTTTTTT.

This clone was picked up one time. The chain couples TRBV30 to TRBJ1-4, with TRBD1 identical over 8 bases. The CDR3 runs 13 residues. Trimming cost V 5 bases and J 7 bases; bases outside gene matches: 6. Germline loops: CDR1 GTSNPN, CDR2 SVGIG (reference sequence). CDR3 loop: CAWAQGALEKLFF. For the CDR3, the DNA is TGTGCCTGGGCTCAGGGGGCACTTGAAAAACTGTTTTTT.

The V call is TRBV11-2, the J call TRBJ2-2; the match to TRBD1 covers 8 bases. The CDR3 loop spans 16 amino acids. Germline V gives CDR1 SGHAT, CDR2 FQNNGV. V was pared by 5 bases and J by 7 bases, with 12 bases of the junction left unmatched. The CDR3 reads CASSTRTGYGVGELFF. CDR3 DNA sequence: TGTGCCAGCAGCACCCGGACAGGGTATGGTGTCGGGGAGCTGTTTTTT.

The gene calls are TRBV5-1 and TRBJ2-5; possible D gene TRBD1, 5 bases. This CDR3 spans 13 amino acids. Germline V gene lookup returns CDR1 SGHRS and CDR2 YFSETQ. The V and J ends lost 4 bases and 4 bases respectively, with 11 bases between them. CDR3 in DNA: TGCGCCAGCAGCCTTGACAGCGCAGAGACCCAGTACTTC. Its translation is CASSLDSAETQYF.

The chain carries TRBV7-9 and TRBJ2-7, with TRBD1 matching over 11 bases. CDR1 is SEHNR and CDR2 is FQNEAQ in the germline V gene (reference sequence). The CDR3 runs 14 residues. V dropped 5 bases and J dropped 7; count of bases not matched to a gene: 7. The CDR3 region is CASSEGQGVGEQYF. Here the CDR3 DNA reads TGTGCCAGCAGCGAGGGACAGGGGGTTGGGGAGCAGTACTTC.

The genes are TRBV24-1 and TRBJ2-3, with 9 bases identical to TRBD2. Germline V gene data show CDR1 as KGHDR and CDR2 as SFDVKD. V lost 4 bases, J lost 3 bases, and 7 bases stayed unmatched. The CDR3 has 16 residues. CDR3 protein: CATSDTGGRGTDTQYF. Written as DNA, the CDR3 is TGTGCCACCAGTGACACTGGCGGGAGGGGGACAGATACGCAGTATTTT.

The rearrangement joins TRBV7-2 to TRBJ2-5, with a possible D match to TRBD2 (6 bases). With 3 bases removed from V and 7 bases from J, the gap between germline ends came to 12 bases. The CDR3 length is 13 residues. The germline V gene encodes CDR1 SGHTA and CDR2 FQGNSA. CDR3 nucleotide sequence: TGTGCCAGCAGCTTTCCAGGGCGGGGGACCCAGTACTTC. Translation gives CASSFPGRGTQYF.

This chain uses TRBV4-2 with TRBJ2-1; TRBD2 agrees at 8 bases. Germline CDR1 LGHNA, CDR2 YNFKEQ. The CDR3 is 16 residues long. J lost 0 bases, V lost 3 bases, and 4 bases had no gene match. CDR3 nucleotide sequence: TGTGCCAGCAGCCACACGACTAGCGCCTCCTACAATGAGCAGTTCTTC. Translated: CASSHTTSASYNEQFF.

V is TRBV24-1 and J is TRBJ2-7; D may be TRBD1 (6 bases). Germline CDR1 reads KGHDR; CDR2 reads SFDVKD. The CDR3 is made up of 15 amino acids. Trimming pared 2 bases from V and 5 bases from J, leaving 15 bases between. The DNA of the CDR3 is TGTGCCACCAGTGATTCAGGGGTGGGATCCCACGAGCAGTACTTC. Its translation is CATSDSGVGSHEQYF.

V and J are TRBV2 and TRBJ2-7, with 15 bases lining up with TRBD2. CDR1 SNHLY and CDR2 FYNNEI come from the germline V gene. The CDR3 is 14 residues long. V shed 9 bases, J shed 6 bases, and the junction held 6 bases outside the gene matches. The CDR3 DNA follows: TGTGCCAGTCGTGTGGGACTAGCGGGAGGCGAGCAGTACTTC. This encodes CASRVGLAGGEQYF.

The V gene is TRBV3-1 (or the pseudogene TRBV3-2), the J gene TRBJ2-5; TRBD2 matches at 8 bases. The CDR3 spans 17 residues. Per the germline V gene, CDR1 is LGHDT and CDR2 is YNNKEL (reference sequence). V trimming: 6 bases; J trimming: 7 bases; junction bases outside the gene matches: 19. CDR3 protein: CASRGNGASGPRGTQYF. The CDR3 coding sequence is TGTGCCAGCAGGGGAAATGGGGCTAGCGGGCCAAGGGGGACCCAGTACTTC.

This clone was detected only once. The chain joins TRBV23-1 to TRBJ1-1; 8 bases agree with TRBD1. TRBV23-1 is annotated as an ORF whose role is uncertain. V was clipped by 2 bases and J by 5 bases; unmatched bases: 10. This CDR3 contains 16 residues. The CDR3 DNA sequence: TGCGCCAGCAGTCAAGACCCGGACAGGGTCTATACTGAAGCTTTCTTT. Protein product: CASSQDPDRVYTEAFF.

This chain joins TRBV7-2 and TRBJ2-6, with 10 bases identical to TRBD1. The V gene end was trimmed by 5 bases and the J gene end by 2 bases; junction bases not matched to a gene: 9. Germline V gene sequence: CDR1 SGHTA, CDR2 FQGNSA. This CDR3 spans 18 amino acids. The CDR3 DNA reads TGTGCCAGCAGCCCTAGGGACAGGGGCACCCCTGGGGCCAACGTCCTGACTTTC. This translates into CASSPRDRGTPGANVLTF.

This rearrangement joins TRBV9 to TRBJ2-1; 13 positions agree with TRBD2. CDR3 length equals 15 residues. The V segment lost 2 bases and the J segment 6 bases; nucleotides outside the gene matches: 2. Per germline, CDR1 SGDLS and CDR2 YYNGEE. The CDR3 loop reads CASSVGTSGTNEQFF. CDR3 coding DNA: TGTGCCAGCAGCGTCGGGACTAGCGGGACCAATGAGCAGTTCTTC.

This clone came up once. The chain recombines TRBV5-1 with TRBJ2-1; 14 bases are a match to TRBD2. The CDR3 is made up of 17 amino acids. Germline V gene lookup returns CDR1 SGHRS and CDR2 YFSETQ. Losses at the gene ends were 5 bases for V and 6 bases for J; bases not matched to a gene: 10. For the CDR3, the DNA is TGCGCCAGCAGTCGTTCGGGACTAGCGGGAGTTGGCAATGAGCAGTTCTTC. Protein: CASSRSGLAGVGNEQFF.

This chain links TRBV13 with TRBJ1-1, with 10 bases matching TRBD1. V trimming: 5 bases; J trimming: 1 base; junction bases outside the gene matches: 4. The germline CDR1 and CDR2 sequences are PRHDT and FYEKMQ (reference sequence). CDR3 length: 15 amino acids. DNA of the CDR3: TGTGCCAGCAGCCCGAGACAGGGGGCGAACACTGAAGCTTTCTTT. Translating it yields CASSPRQGANTEAFF.